This T cell receptor beta chain was found in a study of cytomegalovirus exposure and HLA in healthy donors. The wider study: When just under 400 donors were genotyped, over 80% of them were found to fall in the Caucasian-associated ancestry cluster.

The CDR3 has 14 amino acids. V shed 6 bases, J shed 4 bases, and the junction held 8 bases outside the gene matches. Looked up from germline, CDR1 is MRHNA and CDR2 is SNTAGT. Regarding this clone: Its antigen is still unknown.

The donors gave bone marrow, and they were healthy. Study results and limitations: An observed cluster of highly shared sequence variants was recorded as a likely sequencing artifact. Relative to equally common others, HLA-associated TCR beta chains showed greater clonal expansion in a later analysis.

Amplification used 60 Vbeta primers and 13 Jbeta primers. Clones were sequenced by immunoSEQ multiplex PCR, and TCRdb holds only the in-frame ones, with some missing. The table includes under 200,000 clones, approximately 71% detected once. The TCR was taken from a woman between 40 and 55 years old in good health and CMV-seropositive. The V gene is TRBV6-4, the J gene TRBJ1-1; 7 bases map to TRBD1. The sequencing sample was made of PBMCs. CDR3 nucleotides: TGTGCCAGCAGGGGGGGACAGCTTCTCACTGAAGCTTTCTTT. Protein sequence: CASRGGQLLTEAFF.